The 25 T cell receptor beta chains presented below share a single source sample, sequenced in a study of shared T cell receptors in the human thymus. This table comes from immunoSEQ multiplex PCR, and its TCRdb copy is limited to in-frame clones, with some not included. The sample consists of over 450,000 clones, about 80% of them appearing once. This same sample was also taken into another study, of human thymus T cells.

Source material: thymocytes. The receptors were gathered from a boy younger than two with a congenital heart defect.

This clone has just a few counts. The chain has TRBV5-8 and TRBJ1-3; D remains unclear. The CDR3 sequence is 18 residues long. The germline V and J ends were trimmed by 0 bases and 2 bases, with 18 bases remaining between them. Germline CDR1 and CDR2: SGHTS and YDEGEE. The CDR3 here is CASSLVLTSPSTGNTIYF. The CDR3, as DNA: TGTGCCAGCAGCTTGGTTCTGACTTCTCCGTCGACTGGAAACACCATATATTTT.

This clone has a handful of counts. J is TRBJ2-2 and V is TRBV10-2; TRBD2 matches at 10 bases. Germline values: CDR1 WSHSY, CDR2 SAAADI. The CDR3 is made up of 14 amino acids. Trimming at V came to 8 bases and at J to 1 base, leaving 1 base not matched to a gene. This CDR3 reads CASRLAGNTGELFF. The CDR3 DNA follows: TGCGCCAGCCGACTAGCGGGGAACACCGGGGAGCTGTTTTTT.

This clone is a singleton in its sample. This chain connects TRBV10-1 to TRBJ2-1; possible D gene TRBD2, 5 bases. This CDR3 region has 16 residues. The ends were cut back, 5 bases at V and 0 bases at J, with 14 bases in the middle. Germline V gives CDR1 WNHNN, CDR2 SYGVQD (reference sequence). CDR3 loop: CASSPTVATSYNEQFF. The CDR3 DNA is TGCGCCAGCAGTCCGACTGTAGCGACCTCCTACAATGAGCAGTTCTTC.

The chain employs TRBV19 and TRBJ2-1; 8 nucleotides align to TRBD2. The V segment lost 3 bases and the J segment 5 bases; nucleotides outside the gene matches: 6. The CDR3 has 15 amino acids. CDR1 is LNHDA, CDR2 SQIVND, per germline (reference sequence). The CDR3 DNA is TGTGCCAGTAGTATTGCGGGGGGTGTGCACAATGAGCAGTTCTTC. Its protein is CASSIAGGVHNEQFF.

The chain joins TRBV7-9 to TRBJ2-7, with 8 bases lining up with TRBD2. The CDR3 loop spans 15 amino acids. J was trimmed by 5 bases and V by 2 bases; bases with no gene match: 8. Germline V lookup: CDR1 SEHNR, CDR2 FQNEAQ (reference sequence). The CDR3 DNA is TGTGCCAGCAGCTTAATGAGCGGGAGTAGAGACGAGCAGTACTTC. Translating gives CASSLMSGSRDEQYF.

V and J are TRBV15 and TRBJ2-1, with 7 nucleotides matching TRBD1. Germline-derived CDR1 and CDR2 are LNHNV and YYDKDF (reference sequence). The trim removed 0 bases at V and 9 bases at J, leaving 11 bases unmatched. This CDR3 region has 16 residues. CDR3 nucleotides: TGTGCCACCAGCAGAGAAGGGACAGTTGGACCAGGTGAGCAGTTCTTC. It is translated as CATSREGTVGPGEQFF. The full variable domain, its missing parts supplied by reference TRBV15 and TRBJ2-1, is DAMVIQNPRYQVTQFGKPVTLSCSQTLNHNVMYWYQQKSSQAPKLLFHYYDKDFNNEADTPDNFQSRRPNTSFCFLDIRSPGLGDTAMYLCATSREGTVGPGEQFFGPGTRLTVL.

The rearrangement links TRBV14 to TRBJ2-7, with TRBD1 matching 7 bases. Losses at the gene ends were 1 base for V and 8 bases for J; bases not matched to a gene: 17. Germline V gene lookup returns CDR1 SGHDN and CDR2 FVKESK. The length of the CDR3 is 17 residues. The CDR3 nucleotides are TGTGCCAGCAGCCAAGGCTTTTATGGGACAGTGGCCCTTCAGCAGTACTTC. Protein sequence: CASSQGFYGTVALQQYF. Filled out from reference TRBV14 and TRBJ2-7, the complete variable domain reads EAGVTQFPSHSVIEKGQTVTLRCDPISGHDNLYWYRRVMGKEIKFLLHFVKESKQDESGMPNNRFLAERTGGTYSTLKVQPAELEDSGVYFCASSQGFYGTVALQQYFGPGTRLTVT.

J is TRBJ2-7 and V is TRBV18; TRBD2 is a possible D gene (6 bases). The CDR3 covers 13 residues. The V and J ends lost 9 bases and 3 bases respectively, with 15 bases between them. Germline values: CDR1 KGHSH, CDR2 LQKENI. The CDR3 loop reads CASPGLYRYEQYF. In nucleotides, the CDR3 is TGTGCCAGTCCAGGACTATACCGCTACGAGCAGTACTTC.

Comment on this clone: Sequence at one end of the junction differs from germline and may be a read error. The chain combines TRBV12-5 with TRBJ2-7, with 14 bases lining up with TRBD2. This CDR3 region has 11 residues. CDR1 is LGHNT and CDR2 is FRNRAP in the germline V gene. CDR3 sequence reads: CASGGTSGSVF. The DNA for the CDR3 is TGTGCTAGTGGCGGGACTAGCGGGAGCGTTTTC.

A few counts support this clone. This sequence joins TRBV5-4 and TRBJ2-1, with TRBD2 identical over 10 bases. The CDR3 has 18 residues. Germline V gene sequence: CDR1 SGHNT, CDR2 YYREEE (reference sequence). V lost 2 bases to trimming and J lost 12 bases; unmatched junction nucleotides: 20. In DNA, the CDR3 is TGTGCCAGCAGCTTCCTTGTAGTAGCGGGAGGCCACCCTCAGGGGCAGTTCTTC. This sequence encodes CASSFLVVAGGHPQGQFF.

The CDR3 here is CASSLKDSAYEQYF. In nucleotides, the CDR3 is TGTGCCAGCAGCTTAAAAGACTCCGCCTACGAGCAGTACTTC. The chain has TRBV7-2 and TRBJ2-7; the D is unclear. Per germline, CDR1 SGHTA and CDR2 FQGNSA. V lost 2 bases to trimming and J lost 2 bases, with 10 bases between them. This CDR3 has 14 residues.

The chain joins TRBV9 to TRBJ2-4; the D gene is possibly TRBD1 (6 bases). Germline lookup yields CDR1 SGDLS and CDR2 YYNGEE. The CDR3 is 18 residues long. V was clipped by 3 bases and J by 1 base, with 20 bases between them. CDR3 loop: CASSAYEGEPSAKNIQYF. The DNA for the CDR3 is TGTGCCAGCAGCGCCTACGAGGGGGAGCCAAGCGCCAAAAACATTCAGTACTTC.

As regards this clone: The same CDR3 arises from other DNA sequences in this sample as well. This chain uses TRBV5-6 with TRBJ1-2; 8 bases are a match to TRBD1. The germline V gene has CDR1 SGHDT and CDR2 YYEEEE. Trimming took 4 bases from V and 8 from J; bases not matched to a gene: 7. CDR3 length: 13 residues. The CDR3 region has the DNA TGTGCCAGCAGCCGGCAGGGGGCGAAGGGCTACACCTTC. Its translation is CASSRQGAKGYTF. The full variable domain, with the rest looked up from reference TRBV5-6 and TRBJ1-2, is DAGVTQSPTHLIKTRGQQVTLRCSPKSGHDTVSWYQQALGQGPQFIFQYYEEEERQRGNFPDRFSGHQFPNYSSELNVNALLLGDSALYLCASSRQGAKGYTFGSGTRLTVV.

This clone was observed a single time. The chain combines TRBV5-4 with TRBJ1-2, with 9 bases that match TRBD1. V shed 2 bases and J 3 bases; nucleotides not matched to a gene: 5. Germline loops: CDR1 SGHNT, CDR2 YYREEE (reference sequence). This CDR3 comprises 15 residues. The CDR3: CASSFPGQGYYGYTF. CDR3 nucleotide sequence: TGTGCCAGCAGCTTCCCGGGACAGGGTTACTATGGCTACACCTTC.

The chain links TRBV19 to TRBJ2-3; maybe TRBD1 (7 bases). The V end was cut by 5 bases, the J end by 0 bases, with 24 bases between. Germline CDR1 is LNHDA and CDR2 is SQIVND (reference sequence). The CDR3 is 19 residues long. This chain's CDR3 is CASSPGGTEPSPSTDTQYF. CDR3 sequence (DNA): TGTGCCAGTAGTCCCGGAGGGACAGAACCCTCACCCAGCACAGATACGCAGTATTTT.

The rearrangement uses TRBV28 and TRBJ2-6; D remains ambiguous. CDR1 and CDR2 (germline): MDHEN, SYDVKM. V shed 5 bases and J shed 0 bases, with 8 bases lying between them. The CDR3 sequence is 15 residues long. The CDR3 DNA reads as TGTGCCAGCAGTATTGTTCGCTCTGGGGCCAACGTCCTGACTTTC. Amino acids: CASSIVRSGANVLTF.

This clone was detected a few times. V and J are TRBV9 and TRBJ2-1; 10 nucleotides align to TRBD2. The junction had 5 bases not matched to a gene; V was cut back by 0 bases and J by 5 bases. Germline V gene lookup returns CDR1 SGDLS and CDR2 YYNGEE. The CDR3 extends over 16 amino acids. CDR3 region: CASSVEQREGNNEQFF. CDR3 DNA: TGTGCCAGCAGCGTAGAACAGCGGGAGGGCAACAATGAGCAGTTCTTC.

This clone was recorded once. The V and J genes are TRBV7-9 and TRBJ1-3; the D is unclear. Germline lookup yields CDR1 SEHNR and CDR2 FQNEAQ (reference sequence). Deletions cut 3 bases from V and 3 bases from J, with 3 bases between. The CDR3 has 12 amino acids. CDR3 protein: CASSLSGNTIYF. CDR3 DNA sequence: TGTGCCAGCAGCTTGAGTGGAAACACCATATATTTT.

This clone was counted a few times. V and J are TRBV6-5 and TRBJ2-7, with TRBD1 matching over 10 bases. The J segment lost 5 bases and the V segment lost 0 bases, leaving 4 bases of the junction unmatched. From germline, CDR1 is MNHEY and CDR2 SVGAGI. This CDR3 is built from 15 residues. This CDR3 reads CASSYSGTGVDEQYF. The CDR3 nucleotides read TGTGCCAGCAGTTACTCCGGGACAGGGGTCGACGAGCAGTACTTC.

This chain's CDR3 is CASSPPHQETQYF. The CDR3 DNA reads TGTGCCAGCAGTCCTCCCCACCAAGAGACCCAGTACTTC. This rearrangement joins TRBV28 to TRBJ2-5; D is unclear. The CDR3 sequence is 13 residues long. Germline loops: CDR1 MDHEN, CDR2 SYDVKM. The germline V and J ends were trimmed by 5 bases and 0 bases, with 7 bases remaining between them.

The CDR3 DNA sequence: TGTGCCAGCAGCTTAGTCTCCGGGGAGCTGTTTTTT. Residues: CASSLVSGELFF. V gene TRBV7-9 combines with J gene TRBJ2-2; D gene uncertain. The V end was cut by 1 base, the J end by 6 bases, with 3 bases between. CDR1 and CDR2 (germline): SEHNR, FQNEAQ (reference sequence). This CDR3 is 12 amino acids long.

The chain combines TRBV28 with TRBJ2-7, with 8 positions matching TRBD1. Germline CDR1 reads MDHEN; CDR2 reads SYDVKM. The CDR3 totals 16 residues. After removal of 5 bases from V and 2 bases from J, the junction contained 11 bases not matched to a gene. CDR3 sequence: CASSLHRDRPPYEQYF. The CDR3 nucleotides read TGTGCCAGCAGTCTACACCGGGACAGGCCACCCTACGAGCAGTACTTC.

This chain joins TRBV30 and TRBJ1-2; D might be TRBD1 (6 bases). This CDR3 spans 13 amino acids. V lost 3 bases to trimming and J lost 7 bases, with 15 bases between them. CDR1 and CDR2 from the germline V gene are GTSNPN and SVGIG (reference sequence). CDR3 coding DNA: TGTGCCTGGAGCTCTGGGGGGGCCCGTGGCTACACCTTC. It codes for CAWSSGGARGYTF.

The chain couples TRBV28 to TRBJ2-1; D gene unclear. The V gene lost 8 bases and the J gene lost 0 bases, with 11 bases spanning the gap. Germline V gives CDR1 MDHEN, CDR2 SYDVKM. This CDR3 is 14 amino acids long. This chain's CDR3 is CASRIAYSYNEQFF. The CDR3 region has the DNA TGTGCCAGCCGGATAGCCTACTCCTACAATGAGCAGTTCTTC.

The V and J genes are TRBV4-2 and TRBJ2-7; 7 bases are shared with TRBD1. Germline trimming cut 0 bases from V and 2 bases from J; bases unmatched to any gene: 7. Germline V gene data show CDR1 as LGHNA and CDR2 as YNFKEQ. This CDR3 region has 16 residues. CDR3 sequence (DNA): TGTGCCAGCAGCCAAGAAGGCGTGGGACAGACCTACGAGCAGTACTTC. The encoded protein is CASSQEGVGQTYEQYF.